Below, one TCR beta chain is given with its context. Antigen specificity is unknown. Sorted-subset replicate PCR reactions were performed with about 210 ng DNA, corresponding to roughly 29,000 T cell genomes. The data were produced by immunoSEQ multiplex PCR, yet TCRdb's version contains in-frame clones alone and is incomplete. The sample records about 2 million clones, approximately 94% being singletons. This CDR3 is 15 amino acids long. The V and J ends lost 3 bases and 1 base, in that order; junction bases with no gene match: 5. In germline, CDR1 is SGHRS, CDR2 YFSETQ. Terminally differentiated effector memory CD45RA+ cells were excluded from the naive CD8 cells, which were CD45RO-negative and positively selected for CCR7. This sample is part of a study of shared clonotypes between healthy human individuals. Regarding the study as a whole: The study generally estimated greater richness for naive than memory subsets. The genetic and exposure-history diversity represented was limited by few donors.

The chain has TRBV5-1 and TRBJ2-7; 9 nucleotides match TRBD1. The source is a man aged 18-30 years in good health. Sequenced: naive CD8+ T cells sorted from blood. The chain's CDR3 is CASSWTGVISYEQYF. CDR3 in DNA: TGCGCCAGCAGCTGGACAGGGGTCATATCCTACGAGCAGTACTTC.